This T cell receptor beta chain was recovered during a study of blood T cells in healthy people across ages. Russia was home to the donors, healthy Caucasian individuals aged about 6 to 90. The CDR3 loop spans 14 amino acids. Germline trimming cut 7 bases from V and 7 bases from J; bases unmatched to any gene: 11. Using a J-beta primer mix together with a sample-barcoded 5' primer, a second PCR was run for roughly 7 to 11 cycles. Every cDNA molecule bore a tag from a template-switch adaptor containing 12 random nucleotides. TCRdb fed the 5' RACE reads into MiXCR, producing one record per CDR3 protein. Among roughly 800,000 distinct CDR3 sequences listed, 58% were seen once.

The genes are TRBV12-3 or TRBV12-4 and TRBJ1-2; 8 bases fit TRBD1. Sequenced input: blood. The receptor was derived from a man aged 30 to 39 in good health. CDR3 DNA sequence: TGTGCCAGCACCATCGGACAGGGATTCCGTGGCTACACCTTC. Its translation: CASTIGQGFRGYTF.